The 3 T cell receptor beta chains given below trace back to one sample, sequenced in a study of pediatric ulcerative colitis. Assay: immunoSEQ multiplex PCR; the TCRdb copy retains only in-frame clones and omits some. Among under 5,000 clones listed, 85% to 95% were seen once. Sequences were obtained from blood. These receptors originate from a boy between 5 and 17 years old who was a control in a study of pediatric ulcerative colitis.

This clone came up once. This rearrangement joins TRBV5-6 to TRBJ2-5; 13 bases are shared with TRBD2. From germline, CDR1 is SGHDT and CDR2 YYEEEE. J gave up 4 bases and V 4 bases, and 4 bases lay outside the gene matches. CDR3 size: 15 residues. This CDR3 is CASSRGLAGVETQYF. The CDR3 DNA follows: TGTGCCAGCAGCCGCGGACTAGCGGGAGTAGAGACCCAGTACTTC.

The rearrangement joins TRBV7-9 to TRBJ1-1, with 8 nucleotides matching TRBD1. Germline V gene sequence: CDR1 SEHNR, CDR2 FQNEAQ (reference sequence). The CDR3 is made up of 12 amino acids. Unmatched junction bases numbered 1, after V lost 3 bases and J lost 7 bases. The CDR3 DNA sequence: TGTGCCAGCAGCTTTGGACAGGGTGAAGCTTTCTTT. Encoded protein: CASSFGQGEAFF.

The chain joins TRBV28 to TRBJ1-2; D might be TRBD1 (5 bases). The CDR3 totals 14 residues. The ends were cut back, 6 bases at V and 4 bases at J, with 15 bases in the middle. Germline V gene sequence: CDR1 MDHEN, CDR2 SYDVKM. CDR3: CASSPVGASYGYTF. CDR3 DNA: TGTGCCAGCAGCCCGGTCGGGGCCTCCTATGGCTACACCTTC.